These T cell receptor beta chains were read from a single sample in a study of regulatory T cells in long-lasting Graves disease. TCRdb redid the calling of the multiplex PCR reads with MiXCR, one entry per CDR3 protein. The sample records about 440,000 distinct CDR3 sequences, around 14% being singletons. These data were likewise used in another study, on T cells in Graves' hyperthyroidism and ophthalmopathy.

Sequencing was performed on peripheral blood mononuclear cells (PBMCs), taken at new diagnosis, from a patient treated with antithyroid drugs. The source is a woman in her thirties with Graves disease. The CDR3 runs from the conserved cysteine through the conserved F or W. A D gene is named only where the DNA matches it firmly. For some rows the clone size is stated as once, few or many, or as a class when expanded; others skip it.

J	D	V	size	CDR3	DNA
TRBJ2-7	-	TRBV18	-	CASSPPAQTYEQYF	TGTGCCAGCTCACCACCGGCCCAAACCTACGAGCAGTACTTC
TRBJ2-3	TRBD2	TRBV11-3	many	CASSLRGAGVADTQYF	TGTGCCAGCAGCTTAAGAGGAGCGGGAGTAGCAGATACGCAGTATTTT
TRBJ2-7	TRBD2	TRBV2	many	CASSLETSASYEQYF	TGTGCCAGCAGCCTGGAGACTAGCGCGTCCTACGAGCAGTACTTC
TRBJ2-7	TRBD2	TRBV7-9	many	CAVAGGSYEQYF	TGTGCCGTCGCGGGGGGCTCCTACGAGCAGTACTTC
TRBJ2-7	-	TRBV6-1	many	CASSKDHEQYF	TGTGCCAGCAGTAAGGACCACGAGCAGTACTTC
TRBJ2-7	TRBD2	TRBV6-1	-	CASSRTSGRASYEQYF	TGTGCCAGCAGTAGGACTAGCGGGAGGGCCTCCTACGAGCAGTACTTC
TRBJ2-7	TRBD2	TRBV5-4	many	CASSLAGGGNYEQYF	TGTGCCAGCAGCTTGGCGGGCGGGGGGAACTACGAGCAGTACTTC
TRBJ2-3	-	TRBV30	many	CAWSVRDHTTDTQYF	TGTGCCTGGAGTGTACGGGACCACACAACAGATACGCAGTATTTT
TRBJ2-2	-	TRBV7-9	many	CASSLSRHTGELFF	TGTGCCAGCAGCTTATCCAGACACACCGGGGAGCTGTTTTTT
TRBJ1-1	TRBD1	TRBV25-1	-	CASGQGVATEAFF	TGTGCCAGCGGACAGGGGGTGGCCACTGAAGCTTTCTTT
TRBJ2-7	-	TRBV6-1	many	CASSPDSGSSYEQYF	TGTGCCAGCAGTCCCGATAGCGGAAGCTCCTACGAGCAGTACTTC
TRBJ2-7	-	TRBV6-5	many	CASSYLRFNEQYF	TGTGCCAGCAGTTACCTAAGATTCAACGAGCAGTACTTC
TRBJ1-1	-	TRBV3-1	many	CASSQVLGPTEAFF	TGTGCCAGCAGCCAAGTCCTGGGGCCCACTGAAGCTTTCTTT
TRBJ1-1	TRBD1	TRBV11-3	many	CASSLGTGALYTEAFF	TGTGCCAGCAGCTTAGGCACAGGGGCTTTGTACACTGAAGCTTTCTTT
TRBJ2-3	-	TRBV5-1	-	CASSSLPGDTQYF	TGCGCCAGCAGTTCCTTGCCCGGAGATACGCAGTATTTT
TRBJ2-5	-	TRBV3-1	few	CASSRTPGLQETQYF	TGTGCCAGCAGCCGAACGCCCGGCCTCCAAGAGACCCAGTACTTC
TRBJ2-6	-	TRBV27	few	CASSTSFPSGANVLTF	TGTGCCAGCAGTACCTCGTTCCCCTCTGGGGCCAACGTCCTGACTTTC
TRBJ2-3	-	TRBV15	few	CATSDRTTSDTQYF	TGTGCCACCAGCGACCGGACTACCTCGGATACGCAGTATTTT
TRBJ2-5	TRBD1	TRBV20-1	many	CSATSPTEQGAPAETQYF	TGCAGTGCCACCAGTCCAACTGAACAGGGGGCGCCTGCAGAGACCCAGTACTTC
TRBJ2-1	TRBD1	TRBV7-9	many	CASSLTGTGGYNEQFF	TGTGCCAGCAGCTTAACCGGGACAGGGGGCTACAATGAGCAGTTCTTC
TRBJ2-5	-	TRBV5-1	-	CASSLAIDGVAKTQYF	TGCGCCAGCAGCTTGGCCATAGACGGGGTCGCGAAGACCCAGTACTTC
TRBJ1-2	-	TRBV30	many	CAWSVAGGGGYTF	TGTGCCTGGAGTGTGGCAGGAGGAGGTGGCTACACCTTC
TRBJ2-1	-	TRBV6-1	many	CASNEQFF	TGTGCCAGCAATGAGCAGTTCTTC
TRBJ2-1	TRBD1	TRBV10-1	many	CASSASTGGGNEQFF	TGCGCCAGCAGTGCCTCGACAGGGGGCGGCAATGAGCAGTTCTTC
TRBJ2-7	-	TRBV30	-	CAWGGGNEQYF	TGTGCCTGGGGGGGTGGGAACGAGCAGTACTTC
TRBJ1-2	-	TRBV4-1	-	CASSQVQGGIYGYTF	TGCGCCAGCAGCCAAGTCCAGGGAGGCATCTATGGCTACACCTTC
TRBJ2-3	-	TRBV27	many	CASSSLGEPTTDTQYF	TGTGCCAGCAGTTCTCTGGGGGAGCCTACCACAGATACGCAGTATTTT
TRBJ2-7	-	TRBV28	many	CASSLRLYEQYF	TGTGCCAGCAGTTTACGGCTGTACGAGCAGTACTTC
TRBJ2-7	-	TRBV9	-	CASSVGGGATYEQYF	TGTGCCAGCAGCGTAGGCGGCGGGGCAACCTACGAGCAGTACTTC
TRBJ2-7	TRBD1	TRBV5-1	many	CASSLGTGTREQYF	TGCGCCAGCAGCTTGGGGACAGGGACTCGCGAGCAGTACTTC
TRBJ2-7	-	TRBV4-1	-	CASSSSDSAVYEQYF	TGCGCCAGCAGCTCCTCTGACTCAGCCGTCTACGAGCAGTACTTC
TRBJ2-1	-	TRBV6-1	many	CASSEAPQGLHNEQFF	TGTGCCAGCAGTGAAGCGCCCCAGGGCCTACACAATGAGCAGTTCTTC
TRBJ2-2	-	TRBV9	-	CASSHNRKLAENTGELFF	TGTGCCAGCAGCCACAACAGGAAACTAGCTGAGAACACCGGGGAGCTGTTTTTT
TRBJ1-5	-	TRBV24-1	-	CATSDSSLATLDQPQHF	TGTGCCACCAGTGATTCTTCCCTGGCAACCTTGGATCAGCCCCAGCATTTT
TRBJ2-1	TRBD2	TRBV20-1	-	CSARDRLGSGRVGGSYNEQFF	TGCAGTGCTAGAGATCGGCTCGGTAGCGGGAGAGTGGGTGGGTCCTACAATGAGCAGTTCTTC
TRBJ2-5	-	TRBV10-2	once	CASDGGGADQETQYF	TGCGCCAGCGATGGGGGAGGAGCGGACCAAGAGACCCAGTACTTC
TRBJ2-1	TRBD2	TRBV11-3	many	CASSLTSGRYNEQFF	TGTGCCAGCAGCTTGACTAGCGGGAGGTACAATGAGCAGTTCTTC
TRBJ1-5	-	TRBV20-1	-	CSARGTGGSNQPQHF	TGCAGTGCTAGAGGGACGGGGGGTAGCAATCAGCCCCAGCATTTT
TRBJ2-1	-	TRBV7-2	-	CASSFFGGRIAKGEQFF	TGTGCCAGCAGCTTCTTTGGGGGGCGAATAGCGAAAGGTGAGCAGTTCTTC
TRBJ2-5	-	TRBV11-2	many	CASSYRGRGETQYF	TGTGCCAGCAGCTACAGGGGGAGGGGAGAGACCCAGTACTTC
TRBJ2-1	-	TRBV6-1	-	CASSPMTVAGPEQFF	TGTGCCAGCAGCCCGATGACAGTCGCGGGCCCTGAGCAGTTCTTC
TRBJ2-2	-	TRBV24-1	-	CATNGTPEGELFF	TGTGCCACCAACGGGACCCCCGAGGGGGAGCTGTTTTTT
TRBJ1-5	-	TRBV20-1	few	CSARGGETNQPQHF	TGCAGTGCTAGAGGAGGGGAGACCAATCAGCCCCAGCATTTT
TRBJ2-1	TRBD2	TRBV12-3/TRBV12-4	-	CASSLVGLAGPYNEQFF	TGTGCCAGCAGTTTAGTCGGGCTAGCGGGCCCCTACAATGAGCAGTTCTTC
TRBJ1-6	-	TRBV20-1	many	CSATFPGRETSPLHF	TGCAGTGCTACCTTTCCGGGCAGGGAAACTTCACCCCTCCACTTT
TRBJ1-5	-	TRBV5-1	many	CASSLEGTQPQHF	TGCGCCAGCAGCTTAGAGGGTACCCAGCCCCAGCATTTT
TRBJ2-3	TRBD1	TRBV30	many	CAWVDRGRDYTDTQYF	TGTGCCTGGGTGGACAGGGGCCGAGACTACACAGATACGCAGTATTTT
TRBJ2-1	-	TRBV7-9	-	CASSHSSSEQFF	TGTGCCAGCAGCCATAGCTCGTCTGAGCAGTTCTTC
TRBJ1-2	-	TRBV2	-	CASLRRGAYGYTF	TGTGCCAGCCTTAGGAGGGGGGCCTATGGCTACACCTTC